The 22 T cell receptor beta chains presented below share a single source sample, sequenced in a study of vaccination and CD4 T cells after COVID-19. No antigen has been identified for these receptors. As for treatment: 10-day PBMC culture with coronavirus spike peptide pools or control peptides (ViraFEST assay). Cultured CD4+ T cells had their DNA profiled by the Oncomine TCR Beta short-read assay. In TCRdb, the PCR reads were re-called with MiXCR into one record per CDR3 protein. Of more than 15,000 distinct CDR3 sequences in the sample, around 30% were seen once. The specimen was cultured CD4+ T cells from blood. The receptor set was obtained from a human donor with COVID-19.

The chain links TRBV5-6 to TRBJ1-3; no clear D. Trimming removed 7 bases from V and 5 bases from J, with 10 bases in between. This CDR3 region has 12 residues. CDR1 SGHDT and CDR2 YYEEEE come from the germline V gene. The CDR3 is CASGRSRNTIYF. CDR3 sequence (DNA): TGTGCCAGCGGGCGGAGCAGAAACACCATATATTTT.

This clonotype was detected a few times. V and J are TRBV20-1 and TRBJ1-1; D is ambiguous. The CDR3 totals 14 residues. Per the germline V gene, CDR1 is DFQATT and CDR2 is SNEGSKA (reference sequence). Trimming took off 0 bases at V and 1 base at J, with 9 bases between the two ends. CDR3 sequence (DNA): TGCAGTGCTAGAGACCCCCGGGGGAACACTGAAGCTTTCTTT. Protein: CSARDPRGNTEAFF.

In its sample, this clonotype ranks as medium-sized. The V call is TRBV6-1, the J call TRBJ1-1; no reliable D call. CDR3 length: 14 amino acids. Per germline, CDR1 MNHNS and CDR2 SASEGT. Deletions cut 9 bases from V and 4 bases from J, with 18 bases between. The CDR3 is CASVHGGLATEAFF. Here the CDR3 DNA reads TGTGCCAGTGTTCATGGTGGTTTGGCCACTGAAGCTTTCTTT.

This chain joins TRBV29-1 and TRBJ2-7; 9 bases are a match to TRBD1. The J segment lost 2 bases and the V segment lost 8 bases, leaving 10 bases of the junction unmatched. CDR1 is SQVTM and CDR2 is ANQGSEA in the germline V gene. This CDR3 is built from 14 residues. The CDR3 bases are TGCAGCATCGTGGGACAGGGTGGCCCCTACGAGCAGTACTTC. It yields the protein CSIVGQGGPYEQYF.

Only a few counts were recorded for this clonotype. The chain uses TRBV29-1 and TRBJ1-5, with no clear D. Trimming cost V 3 bases and J 1 base, with 7 bases left between them. Germline V gene sequence: CDR1 SQVTM, CDR2 ANQGSEA. The CDR3 covers 13 residues. The CDR3 sequence is CSVDTGSNQPQHF. The CDR3 coding sequence is TGCAGCGTTGATACCGGGAGCAATCAGCCCCAGCATTTT.

This clonotype has just a few counts. This chain joins TRBV27 and TRBJ1-1; D remains ambiguous. In germline, CDR1 is MNHEY, CDR2 SMNVEV (reference sequence). The CDR3 sequence is 15 residues long. Trimming left V 6 bases short and J 1 base short, with 15 bases between. The CDR3 is CASSKEGGENTEAFF. CDR3 nucleotide sequence: TGTGCCAGCAGCAAAGAGGGCGGGGAGAACACTGAAGCTTTCTTT.

Only a few counts were recorded for this clonotype. The genes are TRBV20-1 and TRBJ2-1; no clear D gene. Germline CDR1 is DFQATT and CDR2 is SNEGSKA (reference sequence). With 1 base removed from V and 0 bases from J, the gap between germline ends came to 7 bases. There are 14 residues in the CDR3. The CDR3 DNA reads as TGCAGTGCTAGAGTCCCGAGCTCCTACAATGAGCAGTTCTTC. Protein: CSARVPSSYNEQFF.

V usage is TRBV18 and J usage is TRBJ1-4; a weak D match, TRBD1 (6 bases). This CDR3 is 16 amino acids long. V was clipped by 6 bases and J by 0 bases, with 14 bases between them. From germline, CDR1 is KGHSH and CDR2 LQKENI. The CDR3 DNA is TGTGCCAGCTCCCGGGACACGGCGACAACTAATGAAAAACTGTTTTTT. This codes for CASSRDTATTNEKLFF.

The chain carries TRBV7-2 and TRBJ2-2, with 11 nucleotides matching TRBD2. The V gene's germline CDR1 is SGHTA and CDR2 FQGNSA. The CDR3 length is 16 residues. Trimming removed 6 bases from V and 1 base from J; junction bases left unmatched: 4. The CDR3: CASRLAGVRNTGELFF. CDR3 in DNA: TGTGCCAGCAGACTAGCGGGGGTTAGGAACACCGGGGAGCTGTTTTTT.

V gene TRBV11-2 combines with J gene TRBJ2-7; D is uncertain. V gave up 1 base and J gave up 4 bases, with 14 bases separating them. This CDR3 is built from 15 residues. In germline, CDR1 is SGHAT, CDR2 FQNNGV. CDR3 DNA sequence: TGTGCCAGCAGCTTAGCCCCTGCAGGACGGTACGAGCAGTACTTC. It is translated as CASSLAPAGRYEQYF.

This chain joins TRBV6-1 and TRBJ1-2, with 10 positions matching TRBD1. The germline V gene encodes CDR1 MNHNS and CDR2 SASEGT. The CDR3 is 15 amino acids. V lost 6 bases and J lost 5; bases outside the gene matches: 9. CDR3 sequence reads: CASSLRDRGLYGYTF. The DNA of the CDR3 is TGTGCCAGCAGCCTTCGGGACAGGGGTCTTTATGGCTACACCTTC.

The rearrangement uses TRBV27 and TRBJ1-6, with 7 bases fitting TRBD1. Per the germline V gene, CDR1 is MNHEY and CDR2 is SMNVEV (reference sequence). The CDR3 totals 15 residues. V shed 6 bases, J shed 4 bases, and the junction held 6 bases outside the gene matches. The CDR3 bases are TGTGCCAGCAGGGGACAGAGAGATTATAATTCACCCCTCCACTTT. Its translation: CASRGQRDYNSPLHF.

This clonotype was seen a few times. This chain uses TRBV7-3 with TRBJ1-2, with 12 bases aligning to TRBD1. CDR3 length: 16 amino acids. V trimming: 1 base; J trimming: 8 bases; junction bases outside the gene matches: 8. Germline CDR1 is SGHTA and CDR2 is FQGTGA. CDR3 bases: TGTGCCAGCAGCTTAATGGGACAGGGGGCGCGAGAAGGCTACACCTTC. This encodes CASSLMGQGAREGYTF. The entire variable domain, with the rest obtained from reference TRBV7-3 and TRBJ1-2, is as follows: GAGVSQTPSNKVTEKGKYVELRCDPISGHTALYWYRQSLGQGPEFLIYFQGTGAADDSGLPNDRFFAVRPEGSVSTLKIQRTERGDSAVYLCASSLMGQGAREGYTFGSGTRLTVV.

The rearrangement joins TRBV14 to TRBJ1-6; no definite D call. This CDR3 region has 13 residues. Between the trimmed V and J ends, which lost 4 bases and 4 bases, there was a span of 5 bases. Germline CDR1 reads SGHDN; CDR2 reads FVKESK. CDR3 in amino acids: CASSRGYNSPLHF. In nucleotides, the CDR3 is TGTGCCAGCAGCCGGGGATATAATTCACCCCTCCACTTT.

This clonotype turned up a few times. The chain links TRBV7-9 to TRBJ1-2; possible D gene TRBD1, 6 bases. This CDR3 contains 16 residues. Germline CDR1 is SEHNR and CDR2 is FQNEAQ (reference sequence). Between the trimmed V and J ends, which lost 0 bases and 8 bases, there was a span of 19 bases. CDR3 DNA sequence: TGTGCCAGCAGCTTAGCTGGGGGGGACACCCTAGGCGGCTACACCTTC. Amino acids: CASSLAGGDTLGGYTF. The complete variable domain, with remaining parts taken from reference TRBV7-9 and TRBJ1-2, reads DTGVSQNPRHKITKRGQNVTFRCDPISEHNRLYWYRQTLGQGPEFLTYFQNEAQLEKSRLLSDRFSAERPKGSFSTLEIQRTEQGDSAMYLCASSLAGGDTLGGYTFGSGTRLTVV.

V and J are TRBV23-1 and TRBJ1-2; D is possibly TRBD1 (6 bases). TRBV23-1 is marked as an open reading frame, function uncertain. V lost 5 bases and J 4 bases, leaving 20 bases between the germline ends. The CDR3 is 16 residues long. DNA for the CDR3: TGCGCCAGCAGTACAACGGCACGGGGGGCCCCCTATGGCTACACCTTC. This sequence encodes CASSTTARGAPYGYTF.

The CDR3 DNA is TGTGCCAGCAGCTTCAAGGGAGTAGAGACCCAGTACTTC. The encoded protein is CASSFKGVETQYF. This chain connects TRBV7-8 to TRBJ2-5, with D possibly matching TRBD2 (5 bases). Germline V gives CDR1 SGHVS, CDR2 FQNEAQ. The V end was cut by 3 bases, the J end by 4 bases, with 9 bases between. The CDR3 is made up of 13 amino acids.

This clonotype has only a few counts. V is TRBV6-1 and J is TRBJ1-2, with D perhaps TRBD1 (5 bases). The CDR3 is 13 amino acids. Trimming stripped 6 bases from V and 8 bases from J, with 16 bases between. Germline lookup yields CDR1 MNHNS and CDR2 SASEGT. The DNA of the CDR3 is TGTGCCAGCAGATCGGGACTTTCGGTGGGCTACACCTTC. Amino acid sequence: CASRSGLSVGYTF.

The sample holds a few counts of this clonotype. V and J are TRBV4-1 and TRBJ1-5; 7 nucleotides match TRBD1. The CDR3 is 14 residues long. CDR1 and CDR2 from the germline V gene are MGHRA and YSYEKL. Trimming removed 5 bases from V and 4 bases from J; junction bases left unmatched: 5. CDR3 bases: TGCGCCAGCAGCTCCCGACAGGGAAATCAGCCCCAGCATTTT. This encodes CASSSRQGNQPQHF.

This sequence joins TRBV19 and TRBJ1-2; D unclear. The CDR3 totals 16 residues. The ends were cut back, 3 bases at V and 6 bases at J, with 20 bases in the middle. Germline V lookup: CDR1 LNHDA, CDR2 SQIVND (reference sequence). The CDR3 DNA reads as TGTGCCAGTAGTATGGGGTCCTGGACGGCAGATGATGGCTACACCTTC. Translating it yields CASSMGSWTADDGYTF.

Only a few counts were recorded for this clonotype. The gene calls are TRBV25-1 and TRBJ2-1, with D possibly TRBD2 on 5 matching bases. This CDR3 is built from 16 residues. The germline V gene encodes CDR1 MGHDK and CDR2 SYGVNS. Trimming took 3 bases from V and 0 from J, leaving 12 bases between them. CDR3 DNA: TGTGCCAGCAGTGACCTAGCATCCAGCTCCTACAATGAGCAGTTCTTC. Amino acid sequence: CASSDLASSSYNEQFF.

By sample share, this clonotype is medium-sized. The rearrangement links TRBV7-9 to TRBJ1-6; D not certain. CDR1 and CDR2 (germline): SEHNR, FQNEAQ (reference sequence). The length of the CDR3 is 15 residues. V was shortened by 5 bases and J by 4 bases, with 12 bases between the two germline ends. In nucleotides, the CDR3 is TGTGCCAGCAGCCAGGCGGGGATGTATAATTCACCCCTCCACTTT. This encodes CASSQAGMYNSPLHF.